The 4 T cell receptor beta chains reported below all come from one sample, sequenced in a study of cytotoxic CD8 clonotypes in ibrutinib-treated CLL. TCRdb's copy holds only in-frame clones and misses some; the assay was immunoSEQ multiplex PCR. The sample contains fewer than 400,000 clones, about 64% of which appear only once. The sequencing used PBMCs, collected after 36 months of ibrutinib treatment. The receptors originated from a human donor with chronic lymphocytic leukemia.

J is TRBJ2-7 and V is TRBV18; 11 nucleotides match TRBD2. Germline trimming cut 8 bases from V and 4 bases from J; bases unmatched to any gene: 4. The CDR3 loop spans 13 amino acids. CDR1 is KGHSH and CDR2 is LQKENI in the germline V gene. The CDR3 loop reads CASGGTSGYEQYF. CDR3 nucleotides: TGTGCCAGCGGCGGGACTAGCGGTTACGAGCAGTACTTC.

This clone has only one observation. This sequence joins TRBV14 and TRBJ1-4; TRBD1 matches 9 bases. Germline V CDR1 and CDR2: SGHDN, FVKESK. J was trimmed by 13 bases and V by 0 bases; bases with no gene match: 6. The CDR3 is 14 amino acids. In DNA form, the CDR3 reads TGTGCCAGCAGCCAAGACATGGACAGGGGCGGACTGTTTTTT. Amino acids: CASSQDMDRGGLFF.

This chain connects TRBV7-9 to TRBJ2-7; D not resolved. The ends were cut back, 5 bases at V and 2 bases at J, with 7 bases in the middle. Germline loops: CDR1 SEHNR, CDR2 FQNEAQ (reference sequence). The CDR3 consists of 12 residues. CDR3 nucleotide sequence: TGTGCCAGCAGCCCAGAGGCCTACGAGCAGTACTTC. It translates to CASSPEAYEQYF.

V usage is TRBV29-1 and J usage is TRBJ1-2; possibly TRBD1 for D (6 bases). Trimming took 5 bases from V and 0 from J, leaving 10 bases between them. Germline V gives CDR1 SQVTM, CDR2 ANQGSEA. The CDR3 is 13 amino acids. CDR3 sequence (DNA): TGCAGCGTTACAGGGACCCCTAACTATGGCTACACCTTC. Translating gives CSVTGTPNYGYTF. Drawing the rest from reference TRBV29-1 and TRBJ1-2, the complete variable domain is SAVISQKPSRDICQRGTSLTIQCQVDSQVTMMFWYRQQPGQSLTLIATANQGSEATYESGFVIDKFPISRPNLTFSTLTVSNMSPEDSSIYLCSVTGTPNYGYTFGSGTRLTVV.